These T cell receptor beta chains were read from a single sample in a study of shared clonotypes between healthy human individuals. Assay used: immunoSEQ multiplex PCR; TCRdb lists only in-frame clones, some missing. The sample lists some 580,000 clones, about 98% occurring once. Sequencing was done on a sample of naive CD8+ T cells sorted from blood. The receptor source for this set is a man aged 25-45 years in good health. Each CDR3 is given with its conserved first and last residue. Fields, in order: clone size, V gene, D gene, J gene, CDR3 protein, CDR3 DNA. D genes are given only for firm matches. Rows give clone size only sometimes, using once, few, many, or a class for an expanded clone.

once	TRBV9	TRBD1	TRBJ2-1	CASSVGARDRANNEQFF	TGTGCCAGCAGCGTAGGAGCCCGGGACAGGGCGAACAATGAGCAGTTCTTC
NA	TRBV5-4	NA	TRBJ1-2	CASSLVPDGYTF	TGTGCCAGCAGCTTGGTCCCAGATGGCTACACCTTC
NA	TRBV15	NA	TRBJ2-5	CATSMRAQETQYF	TGTGCCACCAGCATGAGGGCCCAAGAGACCCAGTACTTC
NA	TRBV4-3	NA	TRBJ2-1	CASSHGSSSNEQFF	TGCGCCAGCAGCCACGGGAGTTCAAGCAATGAGCAGTTCTTC
NA	TRBV5-1	TRBD1	TRBJ1-1	CASSHPGQGEGTEAFF	TGCGCCAGCAGCCACCCGGGACAGGGGGAGGGAACTGAAGCTTTCTTT
NA	TRBV7-9	NA	TRBJ2-2	CASSYSFGELFF	TGTGCCAGCAGCTACTCATTCGGGGAGCTGTTTTTT
NA	TRBV5-1	NA	TRBJ2-1	CASSLTGNEQFF	TGCGCCAGCAGCTTAACAGGCAATGAGCAGTTCTTC
NA	TRBV19	TRBD2	TRBJ2-7	CASSSSGRDYEQYF	TGTGCCAGTAGTAGTAGCGGGAGAGACTACGAGCAGTACTTC
NA	TRBV6-5	NA	TRBJ1-5	CASSRGPGQPQHF	TGTGCCAGCAGTCGCGGGCCCGGGCAGCCCCAGCATTTT
NA	TRBV11-2	TRBD1	TRBJ1-4	CASSLEYSGTGLLLGEKLFF	TGTGCCAGCAGCTTAGAGTATTCGGGGACAGGGTTGCTTTTAGGTGAAAAACTGTTTTTT
NA	TRBV10-3	TRBD1	TRBJ2-2	CAISGPNDRVWTGELFF	TGTGCCATCAGTGGACCGAACGACAGGGTCTGGACCGGGGAGCTGTTTTTT
NA	TRBV7-9	TRBD1	TRBJ1-3	CASSPQGQGAGNTIYF	TGTGCCAGCAGCCCTCAGGGACAGGGGGCTGGAAACACCATATATTTT
NA	TRBV19	NA	TRBJ2-7	CASSIWSDVSYEQYF	TGTGCCAGTAGTATTTGGTCGGACGTCTCCTACGAGCAGTACTTC